This is a list of T cell receptor beta chains from one sample in a study of shared clonotypes between healthy human individuals. TCRdb keeps only in-frame clones here, not all; method: immunoSEQ multiplex PCR. Here the sample spans approximately 840,000 clones, approximately 96% being singletons. What was sequenced was naive CD8+ T cells sorted from blood. These receptors originate from a man aged 30 to 39 in good health. Each CDR3 is given with its conserved first and last residue. Each record gives: D gene, V gene, clone size, J gene, CDR3 protein, CDR3 DNA. The D gene is left open where the match is weak. Where a row states a size, it is once, few, many or the class of an expanded clone; other rows omit it.

d_gene: NA
v_gene: TRBV19
abundance: NA
j_gene: TRBJ2-1
CDR3aa: CASSETGFGHSEQFF
CDR3nt: TGTGCCAGTAGTGAGACAGGTTTTGGTCACAGTGAGCAGTTCTTC

d_gene: NA
v_gene: TRBV28
abundance: NA
j_gene: TRBJ1-5
CDR3aa: CASSLGVFGRGNQPQHF
CDR3nt: TGTGCCAGCAGTTTAGGAGTGTTCGGAAGGGGCAATCAGCCCCAGCATTTT

d_gene: TRBD2
v_gene: TRBV7-9
abundance: NA
j_gene: TRBJ2-2
CDR3aa: CASSLGRTSGMGNTGELFF
CDR3nt: TGTGCCAGCAGCTTGGGTCGGACTAGCGGGATGGGGAACACCGGGGAGCTGTTTTTT

d_gene: TRBD1
v_gene: TRBV7-9
abundance: NA
j_gene: TRBJ2-1
CDR3aa: CASSTGQGAWGEQFF
CDR3nt: TGTGCCAGCAGCACGGGACAGGGGGCGTGGGGTGAGCAGTTCTTC

d_gene: NA
v_gene: TRBV6-6
abundance: NA
j_gene: TRBJ1-2
CDR3aa: CASSPLTGSPSGF
CDR3nt: TGTGCCAGCAGCCCACTCACGGGTTCGCCTTCCGGCTTC

d_gene: TRBD1
v_gene: TRBV7-6
abundance: NA
j_gene: TRBJ2-1
CDR3aa: CASSPGQGNEQFF
CDR3nt: TGTGCCAGCAGCCCTGGACAGGGAAATGAGCAGTTCTTC

d_gene: TRBD1
v_gene: TRBV4-1
abundance: NA
j_gene: TRBJ1-2
CDR3aa: CASSQEGTVYGYTF
CDR3nt: TGCGCCAGCAGCCAAGAAGGGACAGTCTATGGCTACACCTTC

d_gene: TRBD2
v_gene: TRBV29-1
abundance: NA
j_gene: TRBJ2-1
CDR3aa: CSARLADYNEQFF
CDR3nt: TGCAGCGCTAGACTAGCAGATTACAATGAGCAGTTCTTC

d_gene: TRBD1
v_gene: TRBV30
abundance: NA
j_gene: TRBJ1-5
CDR3aa: CAWSITGGAGQPQHF
CDR3nt: TGTGCCTGGAGTATCACAGGGGGGGCCGGTCAGCCCCAGCATTTT

d_gene: NA
v_gene: TRBV5-4
abundance: NA
j_gene: TRBJ1-1
CDR3aa: CASSPTGNTEAFF
CDR3nt: TGTGCCAGCAGCCCGACAGGGAACACTGAAGCTTTCTTT

d_gene: NA
v_gene: TRBV9
abundance: NA
j_gene: TRBJ2-7
CDR3aa: CASSPMGFYEQYF
CDR3nt: TGTGCCAGCAGCCCTATGGGTTTCTACGAGCAGTACTTC

d_gene: NA
v_gene: TRBV28
abundance: NA
j_gene: TRBJ2-2
CDR3aa: CASTKTSTGELFF
CDR3nt: TGTGCCAGCACCAAAACTAGCACCGGGGAGCTGTTTTTT

d_gene: NA
v_gene: TRBV9
abundance: NA
j_gene: TRBJ2-7
CDR3aa: CASSVGGDYEQYF
CDR3nt: TGTGCCAGCAGCGTAGGAGGAGACTACGAGCAGTACTTC

d_gene: TRBD1
v_gene: TRBV7-9
abundance: NA
j_gene: TRBJ2-2
CDR3aa: CASRLSGTGAITGELFF
CDR3nt: TGTGCCAGCAGATTATCCGGGACAGGGGCCATCACCGGGGAGCTGTTTTTT

d_gene: NA
v_gene: TRBV9
abundance: NA
j_gene: TRBJ1-2
CDR3aa: CASSVGGQYGYTF
CDR3nt: TGTGCCAGCAGCGTAGGAGGGCAGTATGGCTACACCTTC

d_gene: NA
v_gene: TRBV5-6
abundance: NA
j_gene: TRBJ2-2
CDR3aa: CASSSTGRHGELFF
CDR3nt: TGTGCCAGCAGCTCAACGGGACGTCACGGGGAGCTGTTTTTT

d_gene: NA
v_gene: TRBV6-1
abundance: NA
j_gene: TRBJ1-5
CDR3aa: CASSEVRGGWGQRMDYSNQPQHF
CDR3nt: TGTGCCAGCAGTGAAGTTAGGGGTGGCTGGGGACAACGGATGGATTATAGCAATCAGCCCCAGCATTTT

d_gene: NA
v_gene: TRBV9
abundance: once
j_gene: TRBJ1-2
CDR3aa: CASSVAGEGFNYGYTF
CDR3nt: TGTGCCAGCAGCGTAGCGGGGGAAGGGTTTAACTATGGCTACACCTTC

d_gene: NA
v_gene: TRBV7-9
abundance: NA
j_gene: TRBJ2-7
CDR3aa: CASSLSSIGEQYF
CDR3nt: TGTGCCAGCAGCTTATCGTCCATCGGTGAGCAGTACTTC

d_gene: NA
v_gene: TRBV5-4
abundance: NA
j_gene: TRBJ2-5
CDR3aa: CASSLFVGEGETQYF
CDR3nt: TGTGCCAGCAGCTTGTTCGTGGGAGAAGGAGAGACCCAGTACTTC

d_gene: NA
v_gene: TRBV21-1
abundance: NA
j_gene: TRBJ2-3
CDR3aa: CASSYGQPDTQYF
CDR3nt: TGTGCCAGCAGCTACGGACAGCCAGATACGCAGTATTTT

d_gene: NA
v_gene: TRBV19
abundance: NA
j_gene: TRBJ2-3
CDR3aa: CASSMAGRTDTQYF
CDR3nt: TGTGCCAGTAGTATGGCGGGGCGCACAGATACGCAGTATTTT

d_gene: NA
v_gene: TRBV4-1
abundance: NA
j_gene: TRBJ2-2
CDR3aa: CASSLLGQLEGELFF
CDR3nt: TGCGCCAGCAGCCTCCTAGGCCAGTTGGAGGGGGAGCTGTTTTTT

d_gene: TRBD1
v_gene: TRBV11-3
abundance: NA
j_gene: TRBJ2-5
CDR3aa: CASSTGTGGLGTQYF
CDR3nt: TGTGCCAGCAGCACGGGGACAGGGGGCTTAGGGACCCAGTACTTC

d_gene: NA
v_gene: TRBV7-9
abundance: NA
j_gene: TRBJ1-2
CDR3aa: CASSLQGPNYGYTF
CDR3nt: TGTGCCAGCAGCTTACAGGGTCCCAACTATGGCTACACCTTC

d_gene: NA
v_gene: TRBV1
abundance: NA
j_gene: TRBJ1-3
CDR3aa: CTSSQDWGTGLSHSGSTIYF
CDR3nt: TGCACCAGCAGCCAAGATTGGGGGACAGGTCTCTCTCATTCTGGAAGCACCATATATTTT

d_gene: NA
v_gene: TRBV7-9
abundance: NA
j_gene: TRBJ2-2
CDR3aa: CASSSPLGAGELFF
CDR3nt: TGTGCCAGCAGCTCCCCGTTAGGTGCCGGGGAGCTGTTTTTT

d_gene: TRBD2
v_gene: TRBV9
abundance: NA
j_gene: TRBJ2-1
CDR3aa: CASSVGGADGEQFF
CDR3nt: TGTGCCAGCAGCGTCGGGGGGGCGGACGGTGAGCAGTTCTTC

d_gene: NA
v_gene: TRBV5-6
abundance: NA
j_gene: TRBJ2-5
CDR3aa: CASSASGEGSQEAQYF
CDR3nt: TGTGCCAGCAGCGCCTCGGGGGAAGGCTCCCAAGAGGCCCAGTACTTC

d_gene: TRBD2
v_gene: TRBV29-1
abundance: NA
j_gene: TRBJ2-7
CDR3aa: CSVLLAGEQYF
CDR3nt: TGCAGCGTTTTACTAGCGGGCGAGCAGTACTTC

d_gene: NA
v_gene: TRBV29-1
abundance: few
j_gene: TRBJ2-1
CDR3aa: CSVENEQFF
CDR3nt: TGCAGCGTTGAAAATGAGCAGTTCTTC

d_gene: NA
v_gene: TRBV6-1
abundance: NA
j_gene: TRBJ2-5
CDR3aa: CASRLSGPGETQYF
CDR3nt: TGTGCCAGCAGACTCTCGGGGCCAGGAGAGACCCAGTACTTC

d_gene: NA
v_gene: TRBV9
abundance: NA
j_gene: TRBJ2-7
CDR3aa: CASSPEGGTPYEQYF
CDR3nt: TGTGCCAGCAGCCCAGAAGGGGGGACGCCCTACGAGCAGTACTTC

d_gene: NA
v_gene: TRBV27
abundance: NA
j_gene: TRBJ2-1
CDR3aa: CASSPSGIFVEQFF
CDR3nt: TGTGCCAGCAGTCCTAGTGGGATTTTTGTTGAGCAGTTCTTC

d_gene: TRBD1
v_gene: TRBV27
abundance: NA
j_gene: TRBJ2-3
CDR3aa: CASGTFDRVDTQYF
CDR3nt: TGTGCCAGCGGGACCTTCGACAGGGTGGATACGCAGTATTTT

d_gene: NA
v_gene: TRBV4-1
abundance: once
j_gene: TRBJ2-7
CDR3aa: CASSQGVASSYEQYF
CDR3nt: TGCGCCAGCAGCCAAGGTGTAGCGTCTTCCTACGAGCAGTACTTC

d_gene: NA
v_gene: TRBV29-1
abundance: NA
j_gene: TRBJ1-2
CDR3aa: CSVGGPQEWGYGYTF
CDR3nt: TGCAGCGTTGGGGGCCCACAGGAATGGGGCTATGGCTACACCTTC

d_gene: NA
v_gene: TRBV12-5
abundance: NA
j_gene: TRBJ1-1
CDR3aa: CASGLSGFEAFF
CDR3nt: TGTGCTAGTGGCCTCTCGGGGTTTGAAGCTTTCTTT

d_gene: TRBD2
v_gene: TRBV25-1
abundance: NA
j_gene: TRBJ2-1
CDR3aa: CASGTSGSLNEQFF
CDR3nt: TGTGCCAGCGGGACTAGCGGGAGTCTCAATGAGCAGTTCTTC

d_gene: TRBD1
v_gene: TRBV7-2
abundance: NA
j_gene: TRBJ2-7
CDR3aa: CASSSGQAYYEQYF
CDR3nt: TGTGCCAGCAGCTCGGGACAGGCTTACTACGAGCAGTACTTC

d_gene: TRBD1
v_gene: TRBV28
abundance: NA
j_gene: TRBJ1-4
CDR3aa: CASSPPDSTGWHEKLFF
CDR3nt: TGTGCCAGCAGTCCCCCCGATTCGACAGGGTGGCACGAAAAACTGTTTTTT

d_gene: NA
v_gene: TRBV6-6
abundance: NA
j_gene: TRBJ1-5
CDR3aa: CASRLRGSNQPQHF
CDR3nt: TGTGCCAGCAGACTGAGGGGGAGCAATCAGCCCCAGCATTTT

d_gene: TRBD1
v_gene: TRBV29-1
abundance: NA
j_gene: TRBJ1-2
CDR3aa: CSVPAPGTADSYGYTF
CDR3nt: TGCAGCGTTCCTGCCCCTGGGACAGCGGACAGCTATGGCTACACCTTC

d_gene: TRBD2
v_gene: TRBV7-8
abundance: NA
j_gene: TRBJ2-7
CDR3aa: CASSPGTKTYEQYF
CDR3nt: TGTGCCAGCAGCCCCGGGACTAAGACCTACGAGCAGTACTTC

d_gene: TRBD2
v_gene: TRBV20-1
abundance: once
j_gene: TRBJ2-5
CDR3aa: CSARGEGTQYF
CDR3nt: TGCAGTGCTAGGGGGGAGGGGACCCAGTACTTC

d_gene: TRBD2
v_gene: TRBV7-9
abundance: NA
j_gene: TRBJ2-7
CDR3aa: CASSPTLAGSLREQYF
CDR3nt: TGTGCCAGCAGCCCTACCCTAGCGGGTTCCCTACGGGAGCAGTACTTC

d_gene: TRBD2
v_gene: TRBV7-8
abundance: NA
j_gene: TRBJ2-3
CDR3aa: CASSLGLAVPLTSTDTQYF
CDR3nt: TGTGCCAGCAGCCTGGGGCTAGCGGTGCCACTAACTAGCACAGATACGCAGTATTTT

d_gene: TRBD1
v_gene: TRBV10-3
abundance: NA
j_gene: TRBJ2-5
CDR3aa: CAISEDQGQGQETQYF
CDR3nt: TGTGCCATCAGTGAGGACCAGGGACAGGGCCAAGAGACCCAGTACTTC

d_gene: TRBD1
v_gene: TRBV27
abundance: NA
j_gene: TRBJ1-4
CDR3aa: CASSAGTGSEKLFF
CDR3nt: TGTGCCAGCAGTGCCGGGACAGGCTCTGAAAAACTGTTTTTT

d_gene: TRBD2
v_gene: TRBV6-1
abundance: NA
j_gene: TRBJ2-2
CDR3aa: CASSDIAGTNTGELFF
CDR3nt: TGTGCCAGCAGTGACATAGCGGGTACGAACACCGGGGAGCTGTTTTTT

d_gene: NA
v_gene: TRBV2
abundance: once
j_gene: TRBJ1-5
CDR3aa: CASSEALGVGPPQHF
CDR3nt: TGTGCCAGCAGTGAAGCGCTGGGCGTGGGCCCGCCCCAGCATTTT

d_gene: NA
v_gene: TRBV15
abundance: NA
j_gene: TRBJ2-7
CDR3aa: CATSRPNYEQYF
CDR3nt: TGTGCCACCAGCAGGCCAAACTACGAGCAGTACTTC

d_gene: NA
v_gene: TRBV11-2
abundance: NA
j_gene: TRBJ2-6
CDR3aa: CASSRWKGRLSKANVLTF
CDR3nt: TGTGCCAGCAGCCGTTGGAAGGGCCGCCTTTCTAAGGCCAACGTCCTGACTTTC

d_gene: NA
v_gene: TRBV7-9
abundance: NA
j_gene: TRBJ2-7
CDR3aa: CASSYQGYEQYF
CDR3nt: TGTGCCAGCAGTTACCAGGGGTACGAGCAGTACTTC

d_gene: NA
v_gene: TRBV7-9
abundance: NA
j_gene: TRBJ2-7
CDR3aa: CASSSENSYEQYF
CDR3nt: TGTGCCAGCAGCTCCGAAAACTCCTACGAGCAGTACTTC

d_gene: TRBD1
v_gene: TRBV11-2
abundance: NA
j_gene: TRBJ1-2
CDR3aa: CASTDGTAYGYTF
CDR3nt: TGTGCCAGCACCGACGGGACAGCCTATGGCTACACCTTC

d_gene: TRBD1
v_gene: TRBV28
abundance: NA
j_gene: TRBJ2-7
CDR3aa: CASSPGQGYSSYEQYF
CDR3nt: TGTGCCAGCAGTCCCGGACAGGGTTACAGTTCCTACGAGCAGTACTTC

d_gene: NA
v_gene: TRBV9
abundance: NA
j_gene: TRBJ1-1
CDR3aa: CASSVETYTEAFF
CDR3nt: TGTGCCAGCAGCGTAGAAACTTACACTGAAGCTTTCTTT

d_gene: NA
v_gene: TRBV19
abundance: NA
j_gene: TRBJ2-2
CDR3aa: CASSFAGVTGELFF
CDR3nt: TGTGCCAGTAGTTTTGCAGGGGTCACCGGGGAGCTGTTTTTT

d_gene: NA
v_gene: TRBV30
abundance: few
j_gene: TRBJ1-5
CDR3aa: CAWSWDGSGQPQHF
CDR3nt: TGTGCCTGGAGTTGGGACGGCTCGGGGCAGCCCCAGCATTTT